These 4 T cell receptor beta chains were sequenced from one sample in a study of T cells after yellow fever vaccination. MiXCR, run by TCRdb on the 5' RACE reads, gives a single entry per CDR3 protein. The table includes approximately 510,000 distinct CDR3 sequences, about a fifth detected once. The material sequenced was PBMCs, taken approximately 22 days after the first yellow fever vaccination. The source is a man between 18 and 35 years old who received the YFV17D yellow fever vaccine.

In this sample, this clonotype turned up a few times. The CDR3 loop reads CAATAGGSGANVLTF. CDR3 DNA sequence: TGTGCCGCCACAGCGGGAGGGTCTGGGGCCAACGTCCTGACTTTC. The V call is TRBV10-3, the J call TRBJ2-6, with 10 bases lining up with TRBD2. Germline values: CDR1 ENHRY, CDR2 SYGVKD. The CDR3 consists of 15 residues. V shed 11 bases and J 1 base; nucleotides not matched to a gene: 5.

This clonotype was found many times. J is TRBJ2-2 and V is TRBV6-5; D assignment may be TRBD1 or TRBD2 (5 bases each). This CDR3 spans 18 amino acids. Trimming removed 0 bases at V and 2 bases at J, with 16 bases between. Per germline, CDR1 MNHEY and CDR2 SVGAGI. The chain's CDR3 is CASSYSSGGQGNTGELFF. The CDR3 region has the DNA TGTGCCAGCAGTTACTCGAGCGGTGGGCAGGGAAACACCGGGGAGCTGTTTTTT.

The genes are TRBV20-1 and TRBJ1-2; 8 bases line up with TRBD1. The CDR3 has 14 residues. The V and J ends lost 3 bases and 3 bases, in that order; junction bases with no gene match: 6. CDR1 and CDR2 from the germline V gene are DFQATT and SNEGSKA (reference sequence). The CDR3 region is CSASYRQGHYGYTF. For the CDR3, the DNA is TGCAGTGCTAGTTATCGACAGGGGCACTATGGCTACACCTTC.

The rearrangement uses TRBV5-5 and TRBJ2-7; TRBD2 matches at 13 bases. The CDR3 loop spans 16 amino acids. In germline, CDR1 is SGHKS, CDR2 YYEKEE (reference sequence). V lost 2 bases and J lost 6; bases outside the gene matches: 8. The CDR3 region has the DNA TGTGCCAGCAGCTTTTTGACTAGCGGGGGGCCTGGCGAGCAGTACGTC. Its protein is CASSFLTSGGPGEQYV.